The next 2 T cell receptor beta chains were all read from a single sample in a study of breast tumors, draining lymph nodes, adjacent tissues (dated by TCRdb to the mid-2010s). The library was built by means of multiplex PCR. The sample was run on an Illumina HiSeq 2000. The public reads were reanalyzed by TCRdb: fastp trimming at Q25, MiXCR alignment, in-frame beta chains only. Rows matching on CDR3 protein sequence are summarized as one entry with the most common DNA and genes. For this sample the table gives around 250,000 distinct CDR3 sequences, of which 30% to 35% were detected only once. About 3.9% of the sample is in the top ten clones. The lymph node samples were taken from the axillary draining lymph nodes of breast cancer patients. Material for sequencing was axillary lymph node tissue. Source of these receptors: a female donor with breast cancer. Some clones in this sample may be carry-over from other donors' samples.

The rearrangement links TRBV7-2 to TRBJ1-3, with a tentative D call TRBD1 (5 bases). CDR1 is SGHTA, CDR2 FQGNSA, per germline. The CDR3 spans 12 residues. Trimming cost V 0 bases and J 11 bases, with 8 bases left between them. Written as DNA, the CDR3 is TGTGCCAGCAGCTTAGCCGGGGACCCCATATATTTT. Protein sequence: CASSLAGDPIYF.

In regard to this clonotype: One base away lies a much larger clone, so this may be a sequencing read error. CDR3 DNA: TGTGCCAGCAGCAAGGGACTAGCGGACACCACAGGTACGCAGTATTTT. It specifies CASSKGLADTTGTQYF. J is TRBJ2-3 and V is TRBV7-8; 11 bases are a match to TRBD2. The germline V gene encodes CDR1 SGHVS and CDR2 FQNEAQ. This CDR3 contains 16 residues.